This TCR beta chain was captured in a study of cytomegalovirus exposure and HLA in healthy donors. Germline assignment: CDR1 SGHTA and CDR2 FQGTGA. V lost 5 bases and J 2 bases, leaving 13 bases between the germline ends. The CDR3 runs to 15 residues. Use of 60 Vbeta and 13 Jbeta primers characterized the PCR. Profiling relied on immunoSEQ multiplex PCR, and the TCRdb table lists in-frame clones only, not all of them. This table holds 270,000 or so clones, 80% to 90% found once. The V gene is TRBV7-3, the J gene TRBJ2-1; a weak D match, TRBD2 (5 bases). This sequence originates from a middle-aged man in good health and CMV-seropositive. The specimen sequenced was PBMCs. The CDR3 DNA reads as TGTGCCAGCAGCCCCGAGGGTAGCGCCTACAATGAGCAGTTCTTC. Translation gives CASSPEGSAYNEQFF.